Presented here are 13 T cell receptor beta chains from one specimen sequenced in a study of shared clonotypes between healthy human individuals. The data were produced by immunoSEQ multiplex PCR, yet TCRdb's version contains in-frame clones alone and is incomplete. The sample lists about 2 million clones; less than 95% were seen once. CD45RO-negative cells were positively selected for CCR7, leaving out terminally differentiated effector memory CD45RA+ cells. The sample taken for sequencing was naive CD8+ T cells sorted from blood. Receptor source: a young man in good health.

The V gene is TRBV19, the J gene TRBJ1-2; tentatively, D is TRBD1 (6 bases). Between the trimmed V and J ends, which lost 10 bases and 2 bases, there was a span of 17 bases. Looked up from germline, CDR1 is LNHDA and CDR2 is SQIVND (reference sequence). This CDR3 contains 14 residues. CDR3 loop: CANPGAAPNYGYTF. DNA of the CDR3: TGTGCCAACCCAGGGGCCGCACCGAACTATGGCTACACCTTC.

J is TRBJ2-7 and V is TRBV5-1; D not certain. Germline V gene data show CDR1 as SGHRS and CDR2 as YFSETQ. V was shortened by 5 bases and J by 0 bases, with 15 bases between the two germline ends. The CDR3 totals 15 residues. The CDR3 bases are TGCGCCAGCAGATCCACAGTATCGTCCTCCTACGAGCAGTACTTC. It yields the protein CASRSTVSSSYEQYF.

Worth noting for this clone: The sample has other DNA sequences that encode this CDR3 too. The chain couples TRBV13 to TRBJ2-1, with 7 bases matching TRBD1. CDR3 length equals 13 residues. J was trimmed by 4 bases and V by 5 bases; bases with no gene match: 2. From germline, CDR1 is PRHDT and CDR2 FYEKMQ (reference sequence). CDR3 amino acids: CASSLRGYNEQFF. CDR3 coding DNA: TGTGCCAGCAGCCTCAGGGGGTACAATGAGCAGTTCTTC. Based on the CDR3 plus reference TRBV13 and TRBJ2-1, the full variable domain is AAGVIQSPRHLIKEKRETATLKCYPIPRHDTVYWYQQGPGQDPQFLISFYEKMQSDKGSIPDRFSAQQFSDYHSELNMSSLELGDSALYFCASSLRGYNEQFFGPGTRLTVL.

The chain has TRBV7-2 and TRBJ2-7; 9 bases are shared with TRBD1. This CDR3 spans 16 amino acids. V shed 1 base and J 2 bases; nucleotides not matched to a gene: 6. The germline V gene encodes CDR1 SGHTA and CDR2 FQGNSA. The CDR3 DNA sequence: TGTGCCAGCAGCTTAGACTCCGGGACAGGGCCCTACGAGCAGTACTTC. Its protein product is CASSLDSGTGPYEQYF. The variable domain in full, with the rest retrieved from reference TRBV7-2 and TRBJ2-7, is GAGVSQSPSNKVTEKGKDVELRCDPISGHTALYWYRQSLGQGLEFLIYFQGNSAPDKSGLPSDRFSAERTGGSVSTLTIQRTQQEDSAVYLCASSLDSGTGPYEQYFGPGTRLTVT.

Note on this clone: The identical CDR3 is also encoded by other nucleotide sequences in the sample. This chain links TRBV5-4 with TRBJ2-7; 7 bases are a match to TRBD1. This CDR3 has 13 amino acids. V trimming: 4 bases; J trimming: 2 bases; junction bases outside the gene matches: 3. Germline CDR1 SGHNT, CDR2 YYREEE (reference sequence). The CDR3 DNA is TGTGCCAGCAGCCCTGACAGGGCCTACGAGCAGTACTTC. It codes for CASSPDRAYEQYF.

The rearrangement joins TRBV7-9 to TRBJ2-3, with D unresolved. CDR1 is SEHNR, CDR2 FQNEAQ, per germline (reference sequence). The CDR3 has 11 residues. Trimming left V 4 bases short and J 3 bases short, with 2 bases between. CDR3: CASSWTDTQYF. For the CDR3, the DNA is TGTGCCAGCAGCTGGACAGATACGCAGTATTTT.

A single count supports this clone. The chain uses TRBV4-3 and TRBJ2-1, with 9 positions matching TRBD2. The CDR3 loop spans 16 amino acids. Germline loops: CDR1 LGHNA, CDR2 YSLEER. J lost 0 bases, V lost 4 bases, and 4 bases had no gene match. The CDR3 nucleotides read TGCGCCAGCAGCCGAGAGACTAGCGGCTCCTACAATGAGCAGTTCTTC. It is translated as CASSRETSGSYNEQFF.

The J gene is TRBJ1-5, the V gene TRBV5-6; no clear D gene. V dropped 0 bases and J dropped 3 bases, with 7 bases sitting between them. Germline lookup yields CDR1 SGHDT and CDR2 YYEEEE. The CDR3 runs to 14 residues. The CDR3 loop is CASSLGADNQPQHF. The DNA for the CDR3 is TGTGCCAGCAGCTTGGGGGCAGACAATCAGCCCCAGCATTTT.

The rearrangement links TRBV13 to TRBJ2-5; TRBD2 matches at 12 bases. This CDR3 has 17 amino acids. Germline trimming cut 1 base from V and 2 bases from J; bases unmatched to any gene: 5. CDR1 is PRHDT, CDR2 FYEKMQ, per germline (reference sequence). In DNA form, the CDR3 reads TGTGCCAGCAGCTTAGCCTCTGGACTAGCGGGGCAAGAGACCCAGTACTTC. It encodes CASSLASGLAGQETQYF. The whole variable domain, filled in from reference TRBV13 and TRBJ2-5, reads AAGVIQSPRHLIKEKRETATLKCYPIPRHDTVYWYQQGPGQDPQFLISFYEKMQSDKGSIPDRFSAQQFSDYHSELNMSSLELGDSALYFCASSLASGLAGQETQYFGPGTRLLVL.

V is TRBV6-1 and J is TRBJ2-7; D ambiguous. CDR3 size: 14 residues. The V gene's germline CDR1 is MNHNS and CDR2 SASEGT. Trimming pared 0 bases from V and 6 bases from J, leaving 12 bases between. CDR3: CASSEALSLPEQYF. The DNA for the CDR3 is TGTGCCAGCAGTGAAGCGCTCAGTCTGCCCGAGCAGTACTTC.

The CDR3 DNA follows: TGTGCCAGCAGCGCCCTCCTAGCGGGAGGACCCTACGAGCAGTACTTC. This sequence encodes CASSALLAGGPYEQYF. The chain recombines TRBV11-2 with TRBJ2-7, with 11 bases identical to TRBD2. With 5 bases clipped from V and 2 bases from J, the junction kept 8 bases outside the gene matches. The CDR3 has 16 residues. CDR1 SGHAT and CDR2 FQNNGV come from the germline V gene.

The chain carries TRBV19 and TRBJ2-5; TRBD2 might be the D (5 bases). There are 18 residues in the CDR3. CDR1 and CDR2 from the germline V gene are LNHDA and SQIVND (reference sequence). Deletions cut 4 bases from V and 4 bases from J, with 25 bases between. Written as DNA, the CDR3 is TGTGCCAGTAGTACGAAGGAGGCCAAAAGGGCAGGCCGAGAGACCCAGTACTTC. Residues: CASSTKEAKRAGRETQYF.

The count of this clone is one. The J gene is TRBJ2-3, the V gene TRBV7-9, with 11 bases lining up with TRBD1. CDR1 and CDR2 from the germline V gene are SEHNR and FQNEAQ (reference sequence). The CDR3 covers 17 residues. After removal of 5 bases from V and 3 bases from J, the junction contained 10 bases not matched to a gene. The CDR3 protein is CASSDTGTGGWTDTQYF. The CDR3 DNA reads as TGTGCCAGCAGCGATACCGGGACAGGGGGTTGGACAGATACGCAGTATTTT.